A selection of T cell receptor beta chains follows, all from one sample in a study of CD8 T cells in Susac syndrome. TCRdb re-called the immunoSEQ multiplex PCR reads through MiXCR, storing one row per CDR3 protein. The data contain about 130,000 distinct CDR3 sequences, around 94% of them singletons. The sequencing input was CD8+ T cells from PBMCs. The source is a human donor with Susac syndrome. CDR3s include the opening cysteine and the closing phenylalanine or tryptophan. The D gene is left open where the match is weak. Clone size appears in some rows only: once, few, many, or a class for an expanded clone.

j_call | clone_size | d_call | v_call | cdr3_nt | cdr3_aa
TRBJ2-1 | . | . | TRBV2 | TGTGCCAGCAGTGAGCTAGCATCCTACAATGAGCAGTTCTTC | CASSELASYNEQFF
TRBJ2-2 | . | TRBD1 | TRBV19 | TGTGCCAGTAGTCTTCATCCTACAGGGGGGAGGAACACCGGGGAGCTGTTTTTT | CASSLHPTGGRNTGELFF
TRBJ1-6 | . | . | TRBV7-8 | TGTGCCAGCAGCTTAGCGATCGGTTCACCCCTCCACTTT | CASSLAIGSPLHF
TRBJ2-1 | . | . | TRBV21-1 | TGTGCCAGCAGCAAAGCTAGACTAGCGGTATACAATGAGCAGTTCTTC | CASSKARLAVYNEQFF
TRBJ1-3 | . | . | TRBV7-3 | TGTGCCAGCAGCTTAACGGGGGGCTCAAGGAACACCATATATTTT | CASSLTGGSRNTIYF
TRBJ2-1 | . | TRBD2 | TRBV4-2 | TGTGCCAGCAGCCAAGATATGACTAGCAGGTACAATGAGCAGTTCTTC | CASSQDMTSRYNEQFF
TRBJ2-2 | . | TRBD1 | TRBV5-4 | TGTGCCAGCAGCCCCCTGACAGGGTCCGGGGAGCTGTTTTTT | CASSPLTGSGELFF
TRBJ2-7 | . | TRBD1 | TRBV7-9 | TGTGCCAGCAGCGACCGGGACAGGGTTATCGAGCAGTACTTC | CASSDRDRVIEQYF
TRBJ2-5 | . | . | TRBV6-5 | TGTGCCAGCAGTCAGGACACGGTCGAGACCCAGTACTTC | CASSQDTVETQYF
TRBJ2-5 | . | . | TRBV19 | TGTGCCAGTAGTATGGCAGACCGGGAGACCCAGTACTTC | CASSMADRETQYF
TRBJ1-2 | . | . | TRBV4-1 | TGCGCCAGCAGCCAAGATGTAGATTTCGGCTATGGCTACACCTTC | CASSQDVDFGYGYTF
TRBJ2-5 | . | . | TRBV12-3/TRBV12-4 | TGTGCCAGCAGTGATGATGGGCGGGAGACCCAGTACTTC | CASSDDGRETQYF
TRBJ2-1 | . | . | TRBV14 | TGTGCCAGCAGCCAAGTTGCCCCCTACAATGAGCAGTTCTTC | CASSQVAPYNEQFF
TRBJ2-3 | once | . | TRBV12-3/TRBV12-4 | TGTGCCAGCAGGAGGATGAGCACAGATACGCAGTATTTT | CASRRMSTDTQYF
TRBJ1-2 | . | . | TRBV30 | TGTGCCTGGAGTTCTACAGGTTTTCCCTTCGGCTACACCTTC | CAWSSTGFPFGYTF
TRBJ1-1 | . | TRBD1 | TRBV20-1 | TGCAGTGCTAGATCCCCGGGACAGGGTAACACTGAAGCTTTCTTT | CSARSPGQGNTEAFF
TRBJ2-3 | . | . | TRBV9 | TGTGCCAGCAGCGGGGACTTGGGAGTTACAGATACGCAGTATTTT | CASSGDLGVTDTQYF
TRBJ1-3 | . | . | TRBV10-3 | TGTGCCATCAGTGAGTCGGACAGCTCTGGAAACACCATATATTTT | CAISESDSSGNTIYF
TRBJ2-1 | . | . | TRBV19 | TGTGCCAGTAGTATAGGCGCGGTGGGGTTGGAGCAGTTCTTC | CASSIGAVGLEQFF
TRBJ2-7 | . | . | TRBV28 | TGTGCCAGCAGTTTAAGTGGACCGGCAGGCTACGAGCAGTACTTC | CASSLSGPAGYEQYF
TRBJ1-2 | . | . | TRBV5-4 | TGTGCCAGCAGCTTATGGGGGGCTAGTAGTGGCTACACCTTC | CASSLWGASSGYTF
TRBJ2-4 | . | . | TRBV27 | TGTGCCAGCAGTTCACAGGGAGGCAAAAACATTCAGTACTTC | CASSSQGGKNIQYF